These 26 T cell receptor beta chains share one sample of origin, sequenced in a study of blood T cell repertoires in COVID-19. Only in-frame clones appear in the TCRdb table, and some are missing; sequencing was by immunoSEQ multiplex PCR. The sample yields 70,000 or so clones, about nine tenths seen once. The sequenced sample was peripheral blood. These receptors all stem from a woman aged 18-35 years with acute or convalescent COVID-19.

In DNA form, the CDR3 reads TGTGCCAGCAGTCGCCAGGCGAACCTTAACTATGGCTACACCTTC. Protein: CASSRQANLNYGYTF. V and J are TRBV6-5 and TRBJ1-2, with unresolved D. V was pared by 5 bases and J by 1 base, with 14 bases between. Looked up from germline, CDR1 is MNHEY and CDR2 is SVGAGI. This CDR3 spans 15 amino acids.

V usage is TRBV29-1 and J usage is TRBJ1-2; TRBD1 is a possible D gene (5 bases). The CDR3 loop spans 13 amino acids. The ends were cut back, 6 bases at V and 2 bases at J, with 13 bases in the middle. Germline CDR1 and CDR2: SQVTM and ANQGSEA. The CDR3 region has the DNA TGCAGCGTCGTGATGGGGCCCAACTATGGCTACACCTTC. It translates to CSVVMGPNYGYTF. The complete variable domain, with remaining parts taken from reference TRBV29-1 and TRBJ1-2, reads SAVISQKPSRDICQRGTSLTIQCQVDSQVTMMFWYRQQPGQSLTLIATANQGSEATYESGFVIDKFPISRPNLTFSTLTVSNMSPEDSSIYLCSVVMGPNYGYTFGSGTRLTVV.

V usage is TRBV28 and J usage is TRBJ1-3; tentatively, D is TRBD1 (6 bases). V dropped 6 bases and J dropped 0 bases, with 9 bases sitting between them. From germline, CDR1 is MDHEN and CDR2 SYDVKM. This CDR3 contains 14 residues. This CDR3 is CASRGHGSGNTIYF. In DNA, the CDR3 is TGTGCCAGCAGGGGACACGGCTCTGGAAACACCATATATTTT.

The V gene is TRBV2, the J gene TRBJ2-7; 7 nucleotides align to TRBD2. This CDR3 is built from 13 residues. Trimming cost V 7 bases and J 0 bases; bases outside gene matches: 3. The germline V gene has CDR1 SNHLY and CDR2 FYNNEI. CDR3 sequence (DNA): TGTGCCAGCACCCGCGGGAGCTCCTACGAGCAGTACTTC. It codes for CASTRGSSYEQYF.

The V call is TRBV29-1, the J call TRBJ2-2; maybe TRBD2 (6 bases). CDR3 length: 13 residues. CDR1 is SQVTM, CDR2 ANQGSEA, per germline. V was clipped by 6 bases and J by 1 base, with 9 bases between them. CDR3 in amino acids: CSVLAENTGELFF. The DNA of the CDR3 is TGCAGCGTATTAGCGGAGAACACCGGGGAGCTGTTTTTT.

This rearrangement joins TRBV20-1 to TRBJ1-2, with D unresolved. The V end was cut by 3 bases, the J end by 2 bases, with 7 bases between. The germline CDR1 and CDR2 sequences are DFQATT and SNEGSKA (reference sequence). The CDR3 spans 12 residues. The CDR3: CSASLRNYGYTF. As DNA, the CDR3 is TGCAGTGCTAGTCTACGAAACTATGGCTACACCTTC.

The chain is built from TRBV7-9 and TRBJ1-3; D is unclear. Germline loops: CDR1 SEHNR, CDR2 FQNEAQ (reference sequence). The CDR3 contains 15 residues. Trimming removed 3 bases from V and 0 bases from J, with 9 bases in between. The CDR3 loop is CASSFGESSGNTIYF. CDR3 in DNA: TGTGCCAGCAGCTTCGGGGAGAGCTCTGGAAACACCATATATTTT.

This clone has a single count. The CDR3 DNA reads as TGTGCCAGCAGCGACCAGGTCGATGGCGAGCAGTACTTC. Translated: CASSDQVDGEQYF. The chain has TRBV7-2 and TRBJ2-7; D is ambiguous. Per germline, CDR1 SGHTA and CDR2 FQGNSA. The CDR3 is 13 amino acids. Trimming cost V 5 bases and J 6 bases, with 14 bases left between them. The full variable domain, rest sourced from reference TRBV7-2 and TRBJ2-7, is GAGVSQSPSNKVTEKGKDVELRCDPISGHTALYWYRQSLGQGLEFLIYFQGNSAPDKSGLPSDRFSAERTGGSVSTLTIQRTQQEDSAVYLCASSDQVDGEQYFGPGTRLTVT.

This chain links TRBV5-1 with TRBJ2-2; 9 nucleotides align to TRBD1. The V and J ends lost 4 bases and 3 bases, in that order; junction bases with no gene match: 7. CDR3 size: 16 residues. CDR1 SGHRS and CDR2 YFSETQ come from the germline V gene. CDR3 residues: CASSLDTGGDTGELFF. The DNA of the CDR3 is TGCGCCAGCAGCCTCGATACAGGGGGCGACACCGGGGAGCTGTTTTTT.

The V gene is TRBV4-1, the J gene TRBJ1-1, with D perhaps TRBD1 (6 bases). This CDR3 is 16 amino acids long. Germline CDR1 MGHRA, CDR2 YSYEKL. V was clipped by 1 base and J by 1 base, with 13 bases between them. CDR3 region: CASSQGPGASNTEAFF. The CDR3 DNA reads as TGCGCCAGCAGCCAAGGGCCAGGGGCCTCGAACACTGAAGCTTTCTTT.

The chain joins TRBV6-5 to TRBJ1-2, with D possibly matching TRBD1 (6 bases). The germline CDR1 and CDR2 sequences are MNHEY and SVGAGI. This CDR3 has 15 amino acids. The germline V and J ends were trimmed by 6 bases and 0 bases, with 14 bases remaining between them. DNA of the CDR3: TGTGCCAGCAGGCTAGACAGGATAACTAACTATGGCTACACCTTC. It translates to CASRLDRITNYGYTF.

The chain is built from TRBV5-5 and TRBJ2-1; 9 bases are shared with TRBD2. Germline loops: CDR1 SGHKS, CDR2 YYEKEE (reference sequence). This CDR3 spans 20 amino acids. The junction had 15 bases not matched to a gene; V was cut back by 2 bases and J by 0 bases. The CDR3, as DNA: TGTGCCAGCAGCTTCCTTGGTGGGGATAGCGGGGGAAGCTCCTACAATGAGCAGTTCTTC. Amino acid sequence: CASSFLGGDSGGSSYNEQFF.

The rearrangement uses TRBV5-8 and TRBJ2-2; D is ambiguous. Looked up from germline, CDR1 is SGHTS and CDR2 is YDEGEE. The CDR3 extends over 16 amino acids. Deletions cut 0 bases from V and 0 bases from J, with 9 bases between. The CDR3 DNA reads TGTGCCAGCAGCTTGGGCAGGATCGCGAACACCGGGGAGCTGTTTTTT. Its translation: CASSLGRIANTGELFF.

This chain uses TRBV7-9 with TRBJ2-7; TRBD2 is a possible D gene (6 bases). This CDR3 comprises 14 residues. Looked up from germline, CDR1 is SEHNR and CDR2 is FQNEAQ (reference sequence). V lost 1 base, J lost 3 bases, and 10 bases lay in between. CDR3 in amino acids: CASSLDGRGYEQYF. The CDR3 DNA follows: TGTGCCAGCAGCTTAGACGGGAGAGGCTACGAGCAGTACTTC.

The chain carries TRBV19 and TRBJ2-4, with D unresolved. Trimming removed 3 bases from V and 0 bases from J, with 6 bases in between. Per the germline V gene, CDR1 is LNHDA and CDR2 is SQIVND (reference sequence). The CDR3 extends over 14 amino acids. The CDR3 nucleotides read TGTGCCAGTAGTATGACATTAGCCAAAAACATTCAGTACTTC. Translated, it gives CASSMTLAKNIQYF.

This chain uses TRBV6-6 with TRBJ2-1; TRBD2 is a possible D gene (5 bases). The V gene lost 2 bases and the J gene lost 0 bases, with 8 bases spanning the gap. The CDR3 is made up of 15 amino acids. Germline values: CDR1 MNHNY, CDR2 SVGAGI (reference sequence). The CDR3 protein is CASSYQGSSYNEQFF. CDR3 bases: TGTGCCAGCAGTTACCAAGGGAGCTCCTACAATGAGCAGTTCTTC.

J is TRBJ1-2 and V is TRBV4-3; no reliable D call. V gave up 0 bases and J gave up 8 bases, with 16 bases separating them. Germline lookup yields CDR1 LGHNA and CDR2 YSLEER. CDR3 length: 15 residues. The CDR3 DNA is TGCGCCAGCAGCCAAGATTACGGCAACATGAGGGGCTACACCTTC. It translates to CASSQDYGNMRGYTF.

This clone was recorded only once. The V call is TRBV7-8, the J call TRBJ1-5, with 7 nucleotides matching TRBD1. With V trimmed by 5 bases and J by 2 bases, 6 bases remained unmatched. Germline CDR1 reads SGHVS; CDR2 reads FQNEAQ. CDR3 length: 15 residues. CDR3 in amino acids: CASSPTGVGNQPQHF. The CDR3 DNA follows: TGTGCCAGCAGCCCCACAGGGGTTGGCAATCAGCCCCAGCATTTT.

In nucleotides, the CDR3 is TGTGCCAGCAGTCCGGACAGATATCAGCCCCAGCATTTT. Translation gives CASSPDRYQPQHF. V gene TRBV12-3 or TRBV12-4 combines with J gene TRBJ1-5, with D possibly matching TRBD1 (6 bases). The V end lost 5 bases, the J end lost 5 bases, and 10 bases lay between the germline ends. This CDR3 is 13 amino acids long.

A single count supports this clone. V is TRBV3-1 (or the pseudogene TRBV3-2) and J is TRBJ1-1; D is perhaps TRBD1 (6 bases). V lost 1 base to trimming and J lost 1 base, with 16 bases between them. Germline V lookup: CDR1 LGHDT, CDR2 YNNKEL (reference sequence). This CDR3 comprises 17 residues. The CDR3 region has the DNA TGTGCCAGCAGCCAAGTTCGGGGGGCCAATTCGAACACTGAAGCTTTCTTT. Amino acid sequence: CASSQVRGANSNTEAFF.

The rearrangement links TRBV3-1 (or the pseudogene TRBV3-2) to TRBJ1-2, with D maybe TRBD1 (6 bases). The CDR3 contains 13 residues. With 0 bases removed from V and 8 bases from J, the gap between germline ends came to 10 bases. Germline values: CDR1 LGHDT, CDR2 YNNKEL (reference sequence). In nucleotides, the CDR3 is TGTGCCAGCAGCCAAGATGTCCAGGGGGGCTACACCTTC. Its protein is CASSQDVQGGYTF.

The rearrangement uses TRBV3-1 (or the pseudogene TRBV3-2) and TRBJ2-1; 7 nucleotides line up with TRBD2. Per the germline V gene, CDR1 is LGHDT and CDR2 is YNNKEL (reference sequence). This CDR3 comprises 16 residues. J lost 4 bases, V lost 3 bases, and 9 bases had no gene match. The CDR3 here is CASSQVWREKYNEQFF. CDR3 DNA: TGTGCCAGCAGCCAGGTATGGCGGGAGAAATACAATGAGCAGTTCTTC.

Only one count was recorded for this clone. The CDR3 DNA follows: TGTGCCAGCAGCCAAACTAGTAGGGAGACCCAGTACTTC. Encoded protein: CASSQTSRETQYF. V gene TRBV28 combines with J gene TRBJ2-5; D perhaps matches TRBD2 (5 bases). The germline V and J ends were trimmed by 6 bases and 5 bases, with 13 bases remaining between them. The length of the CDR3 is 13 residues. Germline loops: CDR1 MDHEN, CDR2 SYDVKM.

The chain combines TRBV6-1 with TRBJ1-5; no clear D. Trimming pared 1 base from V and 4 bases from J, leaving 14 bases between. The CDR3 spans 16 residues. CDR1 is MNHNS and CDR2 is SASEGT in the germline V gene. The CDR3 protein is CASSEVPGRGNQPQHF. DNA for the CDR3: TGTGCCAGCAGTGAAGTCCCCGGTCGGGGAAATCAGCCCCAGCATTTT.

The chain couples TRBV25-1 to TRBJ2-1; 9 nucleotides align to TRBD2. CDR1 MGHDK and CDR2 SYGVNS come from the germline V gene. There are 15 residues in the CDR3. V lost 1 base and J lost 5; bases outside the gene matches: 3. For the CDR3, the DNA is TGTGCCAGCAGTGAATTGCGGGGGGGGAACAATGAGCAGTTCTTC. Its translation: CASSELRGGNNEQFF.

The CDR3, as DNA: TGTGCCAGCAGCTTGATTGGGCCAGCGGGGGGCCTCCAGACCCAGTACTTC. It translates to CASSLIGPAGGLQTQYF. The V gene is TRBV5-6, the J gene TRBJ2-5; 9 bases fit TRBD2. Germline V gene lookup returns CDR1 SGHDT and CDR2 YYEEEE. The trim removed 1 base at V and 6 bases at J, leaving 13 bases unmatched. The CDR3 contains 17 residues.